The next 10 T cell receptor beta chains were all read from a single sample in a study of OX40 agonist ivuxolimab in advanced cancers. Sequencing used immunoSEQ multiplex PCR; TCRdb keeps in-frame clones, though not all of them. The sample holds roughly 80,000 clones; around 90% are singletons and the top ten take 0.32%. The sequenced sample was CD4+ or CD8+ T cells sorted from blood, obtained in a trial of the OX40 agonist ivuxolimab. These receptors originate from an adult with an advanced solid tumor such as melanoma, head and neck, liver or kidney cancer.

V usage is TRBV6-5 and J usage is TRBJ1-5; perhaps TRBD1 as D (6 bases). V lost 8 bases, J lost 8 bases, and 16 bases lay in between. CDR3 size: 13 residues. Germline-derived CDR1 and CDR2 are MNHEY and SVGAGI. The DNA of the CDR3 is TGTGCCAGCCGGAGGGACACCGGGGAGCCCCAGCATTTT. This encodes CASRRDTGEPQHF.

The J gene is TRBJ2-1, the V gene TRBV11-1; a possible D gene is TRBD1 (5 bases). The germline gives CDR1 SGHAT, CDR2 FQDESV (reference sequence). This CDR3 region has 13 residues. V was trimmed by 1 base and J by 5 bases, leaving 6 bases between them. CDR3 in amino acids: CASSLVDNNEQFF. The DNA of the CDR3 is TGTGCCAGCAGCTTAGTGGACAACAATGAGCAGTTCTTC.

This clone turned up a few times. The chain couples TRBV10-1 to TRBJ2-3; 7 bases fit TRBD2. J was trimmed by 10 bases and V by 6 bases; bases with no gene match: 4. The CDR3 runs to 11 residues. Germline loops: CDR1 WNHNN, CDR2 SYGVQD (reference sequence). The CDR3 coding sequence is TGCGCCAGCAGCGAGCGGGGACCGCAGTATTTT. Translating gives CASSERGPQYF.

The chain employs TRBV27 and TRBJ2-5, with 8 nucleotides matching TRBD1. Trimming took 4 bases from V and 5 from J; bases not matched to a gene: 6. Germline values: CDR1 MNHEY, CDR2 SMNVEV (reference sequence). This CDR3 has 14 amino acids. In nucleotides, the CDR3 is TGTGCCAGCAGTTCTGGACAGGGAATCGAGACCCAGTACTTC. Protein product: CASSSGQGIETQYF.

This clone was observed a few times. The chain carries TRBV18 and TRBJ1-2; D is ambiguous. From germline, CDR1 is KGHSH and CDR2 LQKENI. There are 14 residues in the CDR3. With 0 bases removed from V and 4 bases from J, the gap between germline ends came to 9 bases. CDR3 region: CASSPPSGSYGYTF. CDR3 nucleotides: TGTGCCAGCTCACCACCATCAGGCAGCTATGGCTACACCTTC. Full variable domain (outside the CDR3, taken from reference TRBV18 and TRBJ1-2): NAGVMQNPRHLVRRRGQEARLRCSPMKGHSHVYWYRQLPEEGLKFMVYLQKENIIDESGMPKERFSAEFPKEGPSILRIQQVVRGDSAAYFCASSPPSGSYGYTFGSGTRLTVV.

This clone appeared a single time. The V gene is TRBV15, the J gene TRBJ2-5; maybe TRBD2 (7 bases). The CDR3 totals 15 residues. Germline CDR1 is LNHNV and CDR2 is YYDKDF (reference sequence). Between the trimmed V and J ends, which lost 0 bases and 5 bases, there was a span of 13 bases. The CDR3 region has the DNA TGTGCCACCAGCAGAGATCTGGGGGGGCAGGAGACCCAGTACTTC. This sequence encodes CATSRDLGGQETQYF.

This rearrangement joins TRBV7-8 to TRBJ2-6; maybe TRBD1 (5 bases). The CDR3 is 17 residues long. V was trimmed by 1 base and J by 0 bases, leaving 10 bases between them. Germline-derived CDR1 and CDR2 are SGHVS and FQNEAQ. The chain's CDR3 is CASSLGQGRSGANVLTF. DNA for the CDR3: TGTGCCAGCAGCTTAGGGCAGGGCCGCTCTGGGGCCAACGTCCTGACTTTC.

The rearrangement joins TRBV28 to TRBJ2-3; 11 bases agree with TRBD2. The CDR3 has 15 residues. Germline CDR1 MDHEN, CDR2 SYDVKM. V lost 5 bases and J lost 4; bases outside the gene matches: 5. DNA of the CDR3: TGTGCCAGCAGTCCTAGCGGGGGGTTGGCAGATACGCAGTATTTT. Translation: CASSPSGGLADTQYF.

The rearrangement uses TRBV18 and TRBJ1-2, with a weak D call TRBD1 (5 bases). Per the germline V gene, CDR1 is KGHSH and CDR2 is LQKENI. The CDR3 sequence is 14 residues long. The V end was cut by 5 bases, the J end by 1 base, with 11 bases between. CDR3 sequence (DNA): TGTGCCAGCTCAGAAGGGGTCCTTAACTATGGCTACACCTTC. As protein: CASSEGVLNYGYTF.

J is TRBJ1-6 and V is TRBV11-3; maybe TRBD1 (6 bases). CDR3 length: 15 residues. Germline CDR1 is SGHNT and CDR2 is YENEEA. V dropped 1 base and J dropped 6 bases, with 10 bases sitting between them. This CDR3 is CASSLVKGGNSPLHF. CDR3 in DNA: TGTGCCAGCAGCTTAGTCAAAGGGGGTAATTCACCCCTCCACTTT.